This TCR beta chain derives from a study of T-cell reconstitution after alpha-beta-depleted transplantation in children. Germline CDR1 is MNHNS and CDR2 is SASEGT. The CDR3 consists of 14 residues. Between the trimmed V and J ends, which lost 4 bases and 4 bases, there was a span of 11 bases. For TCRbeta, the library was prepared with unique molecular identifiers. TCRdb re-analysed the PCR reads in MiXCR, keeping a single row per CDR3 protein. Of around 580,000 distinct CDR3 sequences in the sample, more than 20% were seen once. Study-wide findings and caveats: T-cell counts and diversity were attributed mostly to newly produced T cells one year after transplant. The high TCRbeta diversity at day 60 in some patients came from surviving recipient T cells and thymic progenitors.

This clonotype has only a few counts. What it recognizes is unknown. The V gene is TRBV6-1, the J gene TRBJ1-5; TRBD1 is a possible D gene (6 bases). This clonotype was sampled from a boy younger than two who had a stem cell transplant for acute myeloid leukemia, so the T cells may come from the graft donor. Source: PBMCs, mostly from graft donor cells, taken 360 days after TCRalphabeta/CD19-depleted stem cell transplant. The CDR3 bases are TGTGCCAGCAGTGTACGGACAGTTAATCAGCCCCAGCATTTT. Amino acids: CASSVRTVNQPQHF.